This TCR beta chain was found in a study of T-cell memory formation after mild COVID-19. This clonotype has a handful of counts. The ends were cut back, 10 bases at V and 0 bases at J, with 5 bases in the middle. This CDR3 contains 11 residues. Germline-derived CDR1 and CDR2 are ENHRY and SYGVKD. TCRdb reprocessed the 5' RACE reads with MiXCR, giving one entry per CDR3 protein. In the table there are approximately 490,000 distinct CDR3 sequences, 20% of which are singletons. The receptor comes from an adult woman who had mild COVID-19 (a few samples of this study predate the infection). Cell type and time point are not known. Sequenced: PBMCs or a T cell subset sorted from them (not recorded which). The rearrangement uses TRBV10-3 and TRBJ2-3; D is possibly TRBD1 or TRBD2 (5 bases each). In DNA form, the CDR3 reads TGTGCCAGGGGGAGCACAGATACGCAGTATTTT. It encodes CARGSTDTQYF.